The 29 T cell receptor beta chains reported below all come from one sample, sequenced in a study of radiation and T cells in renal cell carcinoma. Clones were sequenced by immunoSEQ multiplex PCR, and TCRdb holds only the in-frame ones, with some missing. Here the sample spans some 75,000 clones, around 80% being singletons. Time point here: blood 2 weeks post-SBRT. Documented treatment: 15 Gy SBRT to primary tumor, nephrectomy 4 weeks later. This specimen was blood, taken from a patient whose treatment included radiotherapy and nephrectomy. The receptors stem from a man in his fifties or sixties with renal cell carcinoma.

The V call is TRBV7-6, the J call TRBJ2-7; 9 positions agree with TRBD2. V gave up 2 bases and J gave up 5 bases; unmatched junction bases: 7. Germline CDR1 reads SGHVS; CDR2 reads FNYEAQ. CDR3 length equals 15 residues. CDR3 in amino acids: CASSLSAGGPHEQYF. In DNA form, the CDR3 reads TGTGCCAGCAGCTTATCCGCGGGAGGGCCCCACGAGCAGTACTTC.

The chain couples TRBV7-9 to TRBJ2-1, with 11 bases that match TRBD2. The CDR3 is 18 amino acids. V shed 5 bases and J 4 bases; nucleotides not matched to a gene: 13. Per the germline V gene, CDR1 is SEHNR and CDR2 is FQNEAQ (reference sequence). CDR3 nucleotide sequence: TGTGCCAGCAGCGCAACTAGCGGGAGTAGGGCAACTTACAATGAGCAGTTCTTC. Translated, it gives CASSATSGSRATYNEQFF. The full variable domain, in which reference TRBV7-9 and TRBJ2-1 provide the parts outside the CDR3, is DTGVSQNPRHKITKRGQNVTFRCDPISEHNRLYWYRQTLGQGPEFLTYFQNEAQLEKSRLLSDRFSAERPKGSFSTLEIQRTEQGDSAMYLCASSATSGSRATYNEQFFGPGTRLTVL.

This clone has more than one count but fewer than ten. The chain couples TRBV5-5 to TRBJ2-7; D gene ambiguous. Germline V CDR1 and CDR2: SGHKS, YYEKEE (reference sequence). This CDR3 comprises 13 residues. Trimming took 6 bases from V and 2 from J, leaving 12 bases between them. The CDR3 region has the DNA TGTGCCAGCACCCCACCCTCCCCCTACGAGCAGTACTTC. This sequence encodes CASTPPSPYEQYF. The whole variable domain, remainder taken from reference TRBV5-5 and TRBJ2-7, is DAGVTQSPTHLIKTRGQQVTLRCSPISGHKSVSWYQQVLGQGPQFIFQYYEKEERGRGNFPDRFSARQFPNYSSELNVNALLLGDSALYLCASTPPSPYEQYFGPGTRLTVT.

V usage is TRBV19 and J usage is TRBJ2-7; 8 nucleotides match TRBD2. This CDR3 has 15 residues. Germline V lookup: CDR1 LNHDA, CDR2 SQIVND (reference sequence). V lost 3 bases, J lost 1 base, and 5 bases stayed unmatched. The CDR3 is CASSMRAGESYEQYF. CDR3 sequence (DNA): TGTGCCAGTAGTATGAGAGCGGGAGAGTCCTACGAGCAGTACTTC.

This clone was picked up one time. V gene TRBV19 combines with J gene TRBJ2-7; possibly TRBD1 or TRBD2 for D (5 bases each). From germline, CDR1 is LNHDA and CDR2 SQIVND (reference sequence). This CDR3 is built from 14 residues. With 3 bases removed from V and 0 bases from J, the gap between germline ends came to 9 bases. In DNA form, the CDR3 reads TGTGCCAGTAGTATGGGACGGAGCTCCTACGAGCAGTACTTC. This translates into CASSMGRSSYEQYF.

This chain joins TRBV19 and TRBJ2-7, with 7 bases lining up with TRBD1. V lost 5 bases and J lost 2; bases outside the gene matches: 3. Germline CDR1 LNHDA, CDR2 SQIVND (reference sequence). The CDR3 contains 13 residues. The CDR3 nucleotides read TGTGCCAGTAGTGAAGGGACAGCCTACGAGCAGTACTTC. It encodes CASSEGTAYEQYF. Full variable domain (outside the CDR3, taken from reference TRBV19 and TRBJ2-7): DGGITQSPKYLFRKEGQNVTLSCEQNLNHDAMYWYRQDPGQGLRLIYYSQIVNDFQKGDIAEGYSVSREKKESFPLTVTSAQKNPTAFYLCASSEGTAYEQYFGPGTRLTVT.

This chain links TRBV5-8 with TRBJ2-7, with TRBD1 matching 7 bases. There are 13 residues in the CDR3. The germline V gene encodes CDR1 SGHTS and CDR2 YDEGEE. The V segment lost 1 base and the J segment 6 bases; nucleotides outside the gene matches: 4. The CDR3 loop is CASSLTGAGEQYF. The CDR3 coding sequence is TGTGCCAGCAGCTTGACAGGGGCCGGCGAGCAGTACTTC.

There are many counts of this clone. V and J are TRBV6-1 and TRBJ1-3; no clear D. CDR1 and CDR2 (germline): MNHNS, SASEGT. V lost 5 bases to trimming and J lost 0 bases, with 8 bases between them. The CDR3 length is 14 residues. The CDR3 loop is CASSPRTSGNTIYF. The CDR3 bases are TGTGCCAGCAGTCCGAGGACCTCTGGAAACACCATATATTTT.

This chain joins TRBV11-3 and TRBJ2-1; TRBD2 matches at 14 bases. The germline V gene encodes CDR1 SGHNT and CDR2 YENEEA. There are 15 residues in the CDR3. The J segment lost 8 bases and the V segment lost 5 bases, leaving 5 bases of the junction unmatched. In DNA, the CDR3 is TGTGCCAGCAGCGGACTAGCGGGAGGATGGGATGAGCAGTTCTTC. This translates into CASSGLAGGWDEQFF.

The chain uses TRBV25-1 and TRBJ2-5, with TRBD2 identical over 7 bases. The length of the CDR3 is 14 residues. V shed 4 bases, J shed 1 base, and the junction held 3 bases outside the gene matches. The V gene's germline CDR1 is MGHDK and CDR2 SYGVNS. CDR3 in amino acids: CASSGGGGQETQYF. The CDR3 coding sequence is TGTGCCAGCAGTGGGGGGGGAGGCCAAGAGACCCAGTACTTC.

V and J are TRBV9 and TRBJ2-5; D is possibly TRBD1 or TRBD2 (5 bases each). V shed 2 bases and J shed 5 bases, with 10 bases lying between them. Germline values: CDR1 SGDLS, CDR2 YYNGEE. The CDR3 sequence is 13 residues long. The CDR3 sequence: CASSVRGSETQYF. CDR3 nucleotide sequence: TGTGCCAGCAGCGTTCGGGGCTCGGAGACCCAGTACTTC.

For the CDR3, the DNA is TGTGCCAGCAGTTTATCGGGACAGGGGTTCAATGAGCAGTTCTTC. Its translation is CASSLSGQGFNEQFF. The rearrangement uses TRBV27 and TRBJ2-1; 10 bases are shared with TRBD1. Trimming removed 0 bases from V and 6 bases from J; junction bases left unmatched: 2. CDR3 length equals 15 residues. The germline CDR1 and CDR2 sequences are MNHEY and SMNVEV (reference sequence).

The CDR3 DNA reads TGTGCCAGCAGCCCTGACTGGAGCCGTCTCGAGCAGTACTTC. Translated, it gives CASSPDWSRLEQYF. V gene TRBV7-2 combines with J gene TRBJ2-7; no clear D. From germline, CDR1 is SGHTA and CDR2 FQGNSA. The CDR3 is made up of 14 amino acids. V was pared by 5 bases and J by 6 bases, with 17 bases between.

The V gene is TRBV6-5, the J gene TRBJ2-3; the match to TRBD2 covers 7 bases. CDR1 is MNHEY and CDR2 is SVGAGI in the germline V gene. The V and J ends lost 6 bases and 4 bases, in that order; junction bases with no gene match: 4. The CDR3 has 13 residues. The CDR3 DNA reads as TGTGCCAGCAGAGGTAGCGGGTCAGATACGCAGTATTTT. Protein sequence: CASRGSGSDTQYF.

V gene TRBV11-2 combines with J gene TRBJ2-1; D might be TRBD2 (5 bases). CDR3 size: 15 residues. V lost 5 bases and J lost 2, with 13 bases in between. The germline CDR1 and CDR2 sequences are SGHAT and FQNNGV. This CDR3 reads CASSAGRGAYNEQFF. The CDR3 DNA follows: TGTGCCAGCAGCGCCGGCCGGGGAGCCTACAATGAGCAGTTCTTC. Full variable domain (outside the CDR3, taken from reference TRBV11-2 and TRBJ2-1): EAGVAQSPRYKIIEKRQSVAFWCNPISGHATLYWYQQILGQGPKLLIQFQNNGVVDDSQLPKDRFSAERLKGVDSTLKIQPAKLEDSAVYLCASSAGRGAYNEQFFGPGTRLTVL.

This chain uses TRBV5-1 with TRBJ2-5; 10 positions match TRBD2. V shed 4 bases, J shed 2 bases, and the junction held 11 bases outside the gene matches. This CDR3 comprises 17 residues. The germline CDR1 and CDR2 sequences are SGHRS and YFSETQ. The CDR3 sequence is CASSPSVSGRGQETQYF. The CDR3 bases are TGCGCCAGCAGCCCTAGTGTAAGCGGGAGGGGGCAAGAGACCCAGTACTTC.

The chain joins TRBV27 to TRBJ2-2; D assignment may be TRBD1 or TRBD2 (5 bases each). The V gene lost 3 bases and the J gene lost 7 bases, with 12 bases spanning the gap. Germline-derived CDR1 and CDR2 are MNHEY and SMNVEV (reference sequence). CDR3 length: 14 residues. The CDR3 sequence: CASSLGLRGGELFF. CDR3 DNA sequence: TGTGCCAGCAGTTTGGGCCTGAGGGGCGGGGAGCTGTTTTTT.

This rearrangement joins TRBV27 to TRBJ2-7; D is perhaps TRBD1 (5 bases). Germline-derived CDR1 and CDR2 are MNHEY and SMNVEV (reference sequence). Trimming took 6 bases from V and 6 from J, leaving 18 bases between them. CDR3 length: 14 residues. The CDR3 bases are TGTGCCAGCAGCTACCAATCAGGGTCCCCCGAGCAGTACTTC. As protein: CASSYQSGSPEQYF.

The V call is TRBV7-3, the J call TRBJ1-5; D unresolved. With 4 bases removed from V and 0 bases from J, the gap between germline ends came to 13 bases. Germline V gene data show CDR1 as SGHTA and CDR2 as FQGTGA. CDR3 length: 16 residues. The CDR3 region is CASSSKTVDSNQPQHF. CDR3 nucleotides: TGTGCCAGCAGCTCCAAGACTGTTGATAGCAATCAGCCCCAGCATTTT.

The J gene is TRBJ2-7, the V gene TRBV6-1, with 8 nucleotides matching TRBD1. Germline CDR1 MNHNS, CDR2 SASEGT. V lost 10 bases and J lost 2; bases outside the gene matches: 7. The CDR3 length is 13 residues. The CDR3 protein is CAISRGPAYEQYF. CDR3 DNA sequence: TGTGCCATATCCAGGGGGCCGGCCTACGAGCAGTACTTC.

The J gene is TRBJ1-5, the V gene TRBV11-2; tentatively, D is TRBD1 (6 bases). This CDR3 has 15 amino acids. V lost 5 bases to trimming and J lost 2 bases, with 13 bases between them. Germline V CDR1 and CDR2: SGHAT, FQNNGV. This chain's CDR3 is CASSPEQGRNQPQHF. Written as DNA, the CDR3 is TGTGCCAGCAGCCCAGAACAGGGTCGCAATCAGCCCCAGCATTTT.

The rearrangement links TRBV27 to TRBJ2-7; 10 nucleotides agree with TRBD1. CDR3 size: 14 residues. J gave up 6 bases and V 5 bases, and 7 bases lay outside the gene matches. Germline V CDR1 and CDR2: MNHEY, SMNVEV (reference sequence). The CDR3 here is CASSPRTGGPEQYF. The CDR3 coding sequence is TGTGCCAGCAGTCCCCGGACAGGGGGACCCGAGCAGTACTTC.

This clone came up once. The chain couples TRBV6-1 to TRBJ2-7, with 8 bases aligning to TRBD2. V was pared by 8 bases and J by 7 bases, with 16 bases of the junction left unmatched. This CDR3 region has 15 residues. Germline lookup yields CDR1 MNHNS and CDR2 SASEGT. The CDR3 spells CASVGDSGIQGEQYF. CDR3 bases: TGTGCCAGCGTCGGAGATAGCGGGATACAAGGGGAGCAGTACTTC.

CDR3 amino acids: CASHPRGRTGGLTDTQYF. CDR3 bases: TGCGCCAGCCACCCGCGGGGCCGAACTGGCGGACTCACAGATACGCAGTATTTT. The chain carries TRBV5-1 and TRBJ2-3, with a possible D match to TRBD2 (6 bases). This CDR3 has 18 residues. Per germline, CDR1 SGHRS and CDR2 YFSETQ. Trimming stripped 7 bases from V and 2 bases from J, with 26 bases between.

The chain carries TRBV7-2 and TRBJ1-4, with D tentatively TRBD1 (5 bases). The CDR3 length is 14 residues. Germline-derived CDR1 and CDR2 are SGHTA and FQGNSA. Trimming took 2 bases from V and 8 from J, leaving 12 bases between them. The CDR3 DNA follows: TGTGCCAGCAGCTTACAGTCAGGGTCAGAAAAACTGTTTTTT. This sequence encodes CASSLQSGSEKLFF.

The chain recombines TRBV14 with TRBJ1-1, with TRBD1 matching over 8 bases. Per the germline V gene, CDR1 is SGHDN and CDR2 is FVKESK. J was trimmed by 4 bases and V by 4 bases; bases with no gene match: 11. The CDR3 totals 16 residues. The CDR3 is CASSPYNAQGGTEAFF. The CDR3 region has the DNA TGTGCCAGCAGCCCGTACAACGCACAGGGGGGCACTGAAGCTTTCTTT.

J is TRBJ2-3 and V is TRBV28, with D possibly TRBD1 on 6 matching bases. The CDR3 contains 14 residues. The germline V gene encodes CDR1 MDHEN and CDR2 SYDVKM. V dropped 1 base and J dropped 3 bases, with 8 bases sitting between them. CDR3 sequence: CASSLLQGTDTQYF. CDR3 DNA: TGTGCCAGCAGTTTATTGCAGGGGACAGATACGCAGTATTTT.

This chain uses TRBV5-1 with TRBJ1-5; 11 positions agree with TRBD1. Germline trimming cut 4 bases from V and 0 bases from J; bases unmatched to any gene: 9. This CDR3 has 18 amino acids. Germline assignment: CDR1 SGHRS and CDR2 YFSETQ. The CDR3 spells CASSAGTGGPNSNQPQHF. CDR3 bases: TGCGCCAGCAGCGCCGGGACAGGGGGGCCCAATAGCAATCAGCCCCAGCATTTT.

This clone has more than one count but fewer than ten. The rearrangement uses TRBV27 and TRBJ2-2; 7 nucleotides align to TRBD2. CDR3 length: 13 amino acids. Germline V gene data show CDR1 as MNHEY and CDR2 as SMNVEV (reference sequence). The trim removed 8 bases at V and 6 bases at J, leaving 6 bases unmatched. The CDR3 sequence: CASPEGGAGELFF. The CDR3 DNA follows: TGTGCCAGCCCCGAGGGAGGGGCCGGGGAGCTGTTTTTT.